This entry lists 9 T cell receptor beta chains sequenced from one sample in a study of shared clonotypes between healthy human individuals (TCRdb year 2020). Library construction relied on the immunoSEQ multiplex PCR assay. TCRdb retrieved this table from immuneACCESS and kept in-frame rearrangements only. Not all clones are present; in checked studies, unresolved V genes account for under half, and no reason is known for the remainder. Here the sample has fewer than 3 million clones; 85% to 95% occur a single time. The leading ten clones occupy 0.37% of the sample. Sequencing was done on a sample of naive CD4+ T cells from PBMCs. The meaning of the sample's cell subset or site label: CD45RA+ positively selected. These receptor sequences come from a man younger than 30 in good health. Some clones in this sample may be carry-over from other donors' samples.

The chain combines TRBV7-9 with TRBJ2-3, with TRBD2 identical over 9 bases. This CDR3 has 18 amino acids. CDR1 is SEHNR, CDR2 FQNEAQ, per germline (reference sequence). The V segment lost 5 bases and the J segment 0 bases; nucleotides outside the gene matches: 12. DNA for the CDR3: TGTGCCAGCAGCCGAAAGGGGCGGACTAGCGCTAGCACAGATACGCAGTATTTT. Its translation: CASSRKGRTSASTDTQYF.

The chain employs TRBV2 and TRBJ2-7, with 9 nucleotides matching TRBD1. The V and J ends lost 2 bases and 6 bases, in that order; junction bases with no gene match: 5. The CDR3 runs 14 residues. The germline gives CDR1 SNHLY, CDR2 FYNNEI. The DNA for the CDR3 is TGTGCCAGCAGTGAATTGGGGACAGGGTCCGAGCAGTACTTC. Translated, it gives CASSELGTGSEQYF.

This clone came up a few times. This chain joins TRBV4-2 and TRBJ1-4; D uncertain. CDR1 and CDR2 from the germline V gene are LGHNA and YNFKEQ. The CDR3 totals 15 residues. V lost 2 bases and J lost 7, with 14 bases in between. CDR3 sequence (DNA): TGTGCCAGCAGCCAACCATACGGTGCCGGTGAAAAACTGTTTTTT. It encodes CASSQPYGAGEKLFF.

The CDR3 DNA reads TGTGCCAGCAGCCAGTATGACGGGGGCCCGGAGCGCTTTTTCGGGCAGTTCTTC. As protein: CASSQYDGGPERFFGQFF. The chain carries TRBV14 and TRBJ2-1; D may be TRBD1 or TRBD2 (6 bases each). V lost 3 bases and J 12 bases, leaving 30 bases between the germline ends. The CDR3 has 18 amino acids. Germline V gene lookup returns CDR1 SGHDN and CDR2 FVKESK.

The chain combines TRBV2 with TRBJ2-7; D unresolved. Germline CDR1 SNHLY, CDR2 FYNNEI. The CDR3 is made up of 11 amino acids. The V gene lost 7 bases and the J gene lost 1 base, with 5 bases spanning the gap. The CDR3 sequence is CASTRSYEQYF. The CDR3 nucleotides read TGTGCCAGCACCCGATCCTACGAGCAGTACTTC.

The genes are TRBV5-4 and TRBJ2-7; possible D gene TRBD2, 7 bases. V lost 0 bases and J 2 bases, leaving 12 bases between the germline ends. This CDR3 has 15 residues. Germline V gives CDR1 SGHNT, CDR2 YYREEE (reference sequence). The CDR3 region has the DNA TGTGCCAGCAGCTTGGAATTCGGGGGGCCCTACGAGCAGTACTTC. This gives the protein CASSLEFGGPYEQYF.

The chain couples TRBV12-5 to TRBJ1-2; the D gene is possibly TRBD1 (5 bases). In germline, CDR1 is LGHNT, CDR2 FRNRAP. The CDR3 is 18 residues long. V lost 4 bases and J lost 3, with 24 bases in between. CDR3 in DNA: TGTGCTAGTGGTTCTCAATACCTTTCAGGGAGTTTGGACTATGGCTACACCTTC. Translating gives CASGSQYLSGSLDYGYTF. Full variable domain (rest looked up from reference TRBV12-5 and TRBJ1-2): DARVTQTPRHKVTEMGQEVTMRCQPILGHNTVFWYRQTMMQGLELLAYFRNRAPLDDSGMPKDRFSAEMPDATLATLKIQPSEPRDSAVYFCASGSQYLSGSLDYGYTFGSGTRLTVV.

The rearrangement joins TRBV27 to TRBJ2-2; D tentatively fits TRBD1 or TRBD2 (5 bases each). Germline loops: CDR1 MNHEY, CDR2 SMNVEV (reference sequence). This CDR3 spans 16 amino acids. The V end lost 1 base, the J end lost 3 bases, and 12 bases lay between the germline ends. CDR3 in amino acids: CASSLWAGTDTGELFF. CDR3 DNA: TGTGCCAGCAGTTTATGGGCAGGGACGGACACCGGGGAGCTGTTTTTT.

This chain connects TRBV27 to TRBJ2-7; 7 positions match TRBD2. The V segment lost 0 bases and the J segment 4 bases; nucleotides outside the gene matches: 12. This CDR3 is built from 17 residues. Germline V gives CDR1 MNHEY, CDR2 SMNVEV (reference sequence). CDR3 amino acids: CASSLSLLCGSSYEQYF. DNA of the CDR3: TGTGCCAGCAGTTTATCCCTCTTGTGCGGGAGCTCGTACGAGCAGTACTTC.